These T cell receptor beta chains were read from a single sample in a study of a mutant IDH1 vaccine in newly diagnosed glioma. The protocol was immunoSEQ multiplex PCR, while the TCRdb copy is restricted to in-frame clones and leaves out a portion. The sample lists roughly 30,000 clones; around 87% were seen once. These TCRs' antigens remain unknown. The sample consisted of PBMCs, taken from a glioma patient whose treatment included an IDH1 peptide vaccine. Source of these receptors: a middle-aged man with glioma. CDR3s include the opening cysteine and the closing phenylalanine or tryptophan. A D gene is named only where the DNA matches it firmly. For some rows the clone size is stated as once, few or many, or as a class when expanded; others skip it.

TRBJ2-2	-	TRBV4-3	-	TGCGCCAGCAGCCATGAGGGGGTCGGCAGGGCGAACACCGGGGAGCTGTTTTTT	CASSHEGVGRANTGELFF
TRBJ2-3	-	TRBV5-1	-	TGCGCCAGCAGCTTAACCGGGAGCACAGATACGCAGTATTTT	CASSLTGSTDTQYF
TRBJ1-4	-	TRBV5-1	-	TGCGCCAGCAGATGGGACGCAACTAATGAAAAACTGTTTTTT	CASRWDATNEKLFF
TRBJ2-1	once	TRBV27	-	TGTGCCAGCAAATCCCGTAACGATGAGCAGTTCTTC	CASKSRNDEQFF
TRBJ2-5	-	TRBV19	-	TGTGCCAGTAGCCCCACGGGAGTCCCAGCAGAGACCCAGTACTTC	CASSPTGVPAETQYF
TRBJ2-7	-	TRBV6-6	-	TGTGCCAGCAAGTCTCTTGGGGCGGCGGGAAGCTACGAGCAGTACTTC	CASKSLGAAGSYEQYF
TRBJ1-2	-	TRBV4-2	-	TGTGCCAGCAGCCAAGAGGCAGGCTATGGCTACACCTTC	CASSQEAGYGYTF
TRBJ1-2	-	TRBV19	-	TGTGCCAGTAGCCCGACGGAAAGGGGCTACACCTTC	CASSPTERGYTF
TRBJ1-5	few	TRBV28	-	TGTGCCAGCAGGAATCAGGGAGGGCCGAGGCAGCCCCAGCATTTT	CASRNQGGPRQPQHF
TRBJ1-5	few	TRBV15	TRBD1	TGTGCCACCAGCAGAGCTCGTGGGACAGGGAGCAATCAGCCCCAGCATTTT	CATSRARGTGSNQPQHF
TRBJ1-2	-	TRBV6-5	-	TGTGCCAGCAGTTACCGCTTTAACTATGGCTACACCTTC	CASSYRFNYGYTF
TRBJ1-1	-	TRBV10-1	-	TGCGCCAGCAGTCTGAAGGCGAACACTGAAGCTTTCTTT	CASSLKANTEAFF
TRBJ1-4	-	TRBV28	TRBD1	TGTGCCAGCAGTTTAAGGCAGGGACAGGAAAAACTGTTTTTT	CASSLRQGQEKLFF
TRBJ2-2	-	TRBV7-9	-	TGTGCCAGCAGCTTGCCTCAGGGAATCGGAACCGGGGAGCTGTTTTTT	CASSLPQGIGTGELFF
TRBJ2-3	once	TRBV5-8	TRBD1	TGTGCCAGCAGCTGGACAGGTAGTAGCACAGATACGCAGTATTTT	CASSWTGSSTDTQYF
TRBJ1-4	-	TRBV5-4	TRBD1	TGTGCCAGCAGCTCCTCGACAGGGCTGCGCGAAAAACTGTTTTTT	CASSSSTGLREKLFF
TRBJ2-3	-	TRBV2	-	TGTGCCAGCAGTCCCGGGCAAACTAGCACAGATACGCAGTATTTT	CASSPGQTSTDTQYF
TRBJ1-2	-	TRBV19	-	TGTGCCAGTAGTATAGGGGCAGGGATCGGCTATGGCTACACCTTC	CASSIGAGIGYGYTF
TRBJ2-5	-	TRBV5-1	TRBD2	TGCGCCAGCAGCCCAAAGGCCCTGGCGGGGGGAAGAACCCCCGGGGAGACCCAGTACTTC	CASSPKALAGGRTPGETQYF
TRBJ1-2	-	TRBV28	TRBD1	TGTGCCAGCAGTTCCGACAGGGTCACCTTC	CASSSDRVTF
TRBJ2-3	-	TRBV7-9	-	TGTGCCAGCAGCTTACCAGCGGAGATAAGCACAGATACGCAGTATTTT	CASSLPAEISTDTQYF
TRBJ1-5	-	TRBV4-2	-	TGTGCCAGCAGCCAAGAAGGAGGGGGAGATGGTAGCAATCAGCCCCAGCATTTT	CASSQEGGGDGSNQPQHF
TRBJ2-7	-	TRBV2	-	TGTGCCAGCAGTGAGAATAGTGGGTACGAGCAGTACTTC	CASSENSGYEQYF
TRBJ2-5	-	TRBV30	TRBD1	TGTGCCTGGAGCTACAGGGGGCTACGGGAGACCCAGTACTTC	CAWSYRGLRETQYF
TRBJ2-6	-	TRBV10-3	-	TGTGCCATCAGTGAGTCGCCCTGGGGGTCTGGGGCCAACGTCCTGACTTTC	CAISESPWGSGANVLTF
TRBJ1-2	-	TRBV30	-	TGTGCCTGGACCGCCTGGGGGGAAAGCTATGGCTACACCTTC	CAWTAWGESYGYTF
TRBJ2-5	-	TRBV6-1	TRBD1	TGTGCCAGCAGTGAGTCTAGGACAGGGTCGAGAGAGACCCAGTACTTC	CASSESRTGSRETQYF
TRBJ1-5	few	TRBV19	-	TGTGCCAGTAGTTCTGACTATAGCAATCAGCCCCAGCATTTT	CASSSDYSNQPQHF
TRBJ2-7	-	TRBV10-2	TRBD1	TGCGCCAGCAGAGACCTACAGGGGGCCTACGAGCAGTACTTC	CASRDLQGAYEQYF
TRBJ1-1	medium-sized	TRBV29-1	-	TGCAGCGTTGCATCAGGGGCCGCGAACACTGAAGCTTTCTTT	CSVASGAANTEAFF